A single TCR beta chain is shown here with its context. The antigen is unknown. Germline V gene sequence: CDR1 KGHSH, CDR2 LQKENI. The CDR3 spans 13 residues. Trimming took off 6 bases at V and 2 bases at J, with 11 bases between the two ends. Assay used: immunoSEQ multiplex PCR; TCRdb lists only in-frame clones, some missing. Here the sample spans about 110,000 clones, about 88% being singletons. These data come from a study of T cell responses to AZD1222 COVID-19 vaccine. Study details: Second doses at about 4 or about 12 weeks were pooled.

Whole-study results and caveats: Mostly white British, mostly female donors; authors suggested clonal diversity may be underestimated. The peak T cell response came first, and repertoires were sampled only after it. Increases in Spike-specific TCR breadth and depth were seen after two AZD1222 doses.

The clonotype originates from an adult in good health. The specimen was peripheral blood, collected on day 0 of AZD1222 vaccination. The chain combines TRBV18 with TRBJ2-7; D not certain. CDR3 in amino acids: CASSTLRTYEQYF. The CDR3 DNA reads TGTGCCAGCTCGACGCTACGAACCTACGAGCAGTACTTC.